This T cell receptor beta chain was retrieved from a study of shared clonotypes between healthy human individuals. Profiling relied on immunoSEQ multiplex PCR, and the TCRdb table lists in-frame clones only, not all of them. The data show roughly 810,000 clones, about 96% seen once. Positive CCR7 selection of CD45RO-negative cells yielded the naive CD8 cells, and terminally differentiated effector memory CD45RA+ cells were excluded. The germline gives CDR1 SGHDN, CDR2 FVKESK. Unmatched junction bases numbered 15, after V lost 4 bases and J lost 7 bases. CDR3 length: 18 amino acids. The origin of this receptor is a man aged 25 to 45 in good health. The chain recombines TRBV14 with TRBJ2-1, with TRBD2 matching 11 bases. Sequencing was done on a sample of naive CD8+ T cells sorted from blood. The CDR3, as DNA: TGTGCCAGCAGCCGCTTCCCATTGGGACTAGCGGTCGGGAATGAGCAGTTCTTC. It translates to CASSRFPLGLAVGNEQFF.